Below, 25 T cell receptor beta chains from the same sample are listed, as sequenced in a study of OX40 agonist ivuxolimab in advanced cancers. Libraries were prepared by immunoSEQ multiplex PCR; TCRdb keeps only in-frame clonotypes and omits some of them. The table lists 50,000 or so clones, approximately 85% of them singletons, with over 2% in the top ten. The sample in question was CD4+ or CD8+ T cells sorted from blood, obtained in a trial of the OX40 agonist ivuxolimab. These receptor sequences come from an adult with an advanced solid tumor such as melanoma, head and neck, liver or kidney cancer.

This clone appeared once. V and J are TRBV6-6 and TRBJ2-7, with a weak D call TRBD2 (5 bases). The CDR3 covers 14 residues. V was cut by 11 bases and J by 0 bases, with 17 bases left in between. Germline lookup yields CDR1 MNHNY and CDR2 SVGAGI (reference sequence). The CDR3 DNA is TGTGCCTCGGAGGAATCCCTTAGCTCCTACGAGCAGTACTTC. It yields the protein CASEESLSSYEQYF.

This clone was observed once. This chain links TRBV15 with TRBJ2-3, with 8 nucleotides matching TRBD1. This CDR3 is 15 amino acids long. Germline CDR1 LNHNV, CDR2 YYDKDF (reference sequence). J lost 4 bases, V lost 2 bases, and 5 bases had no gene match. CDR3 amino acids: CATSRLDRDADTQYF. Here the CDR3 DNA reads TGTGCCACCAGCAGATTGGACAGGGACGCAGATACGCAGTATTTT.

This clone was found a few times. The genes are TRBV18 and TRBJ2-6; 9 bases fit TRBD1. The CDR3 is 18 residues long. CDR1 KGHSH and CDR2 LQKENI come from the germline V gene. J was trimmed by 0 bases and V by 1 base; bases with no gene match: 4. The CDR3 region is CASSPRGQGRSGANVLTF. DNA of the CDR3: TGTGCCAGCTCACCACGTGGACAGGGGCGCTCTGGGGCCAACGTCCTGACTTTC.

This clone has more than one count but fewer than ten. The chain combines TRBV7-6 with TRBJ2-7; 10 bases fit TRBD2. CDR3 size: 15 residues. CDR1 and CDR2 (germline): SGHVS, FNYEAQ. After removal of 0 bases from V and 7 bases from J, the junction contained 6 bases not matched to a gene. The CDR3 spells CASSLAPAGGIEQYF. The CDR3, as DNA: TGTGCCAGCAGCTTAGCCCCAGCGGGGGGGATTGAGCAGTACTTC.

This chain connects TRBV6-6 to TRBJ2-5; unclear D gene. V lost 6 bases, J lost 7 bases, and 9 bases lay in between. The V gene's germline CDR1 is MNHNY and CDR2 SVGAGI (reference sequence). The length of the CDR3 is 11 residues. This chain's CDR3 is CASSFIGTQYF. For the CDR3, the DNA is TGTGCCAGCAGCTTCATTGGGACCCAGTACTTC.

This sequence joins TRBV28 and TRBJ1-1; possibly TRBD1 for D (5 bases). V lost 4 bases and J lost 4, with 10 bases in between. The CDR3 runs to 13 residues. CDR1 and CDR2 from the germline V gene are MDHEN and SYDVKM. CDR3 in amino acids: CASSSGQFTEAFF. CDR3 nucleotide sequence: TGTGCCAGCAGTTCGGGGCAATTCACTGAAGCTTTCTTT.

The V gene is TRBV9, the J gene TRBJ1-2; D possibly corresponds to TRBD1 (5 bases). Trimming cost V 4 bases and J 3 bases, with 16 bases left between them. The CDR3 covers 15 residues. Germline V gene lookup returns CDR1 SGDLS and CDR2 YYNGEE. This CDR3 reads CASSIAGGADYGYTF. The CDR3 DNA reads TGTGCCAGCAGCATTGCGGGCGGGGCGGACTATGGCTACACCTTC. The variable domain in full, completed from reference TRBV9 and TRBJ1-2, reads DSGVTQTPKHLITATGQRVTLRCSPRSGDLSVYWYQQSLDQGLQFLIQYYNGEERAKGNILERFSAQQFPDLHSELNLSSLELGDSALYFCASSIAGGADYGYTFGSGTRLTVV.

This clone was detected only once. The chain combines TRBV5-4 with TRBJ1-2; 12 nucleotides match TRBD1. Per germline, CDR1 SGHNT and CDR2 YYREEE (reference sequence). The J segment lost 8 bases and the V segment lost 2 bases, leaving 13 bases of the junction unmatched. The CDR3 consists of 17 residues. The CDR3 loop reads CASSFPGQGASLQGYTF. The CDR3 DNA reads TGTGCCAGCAGCTTCCCGGGACAGGGGGCCAGTTTACAAGGCTACACCTTC.

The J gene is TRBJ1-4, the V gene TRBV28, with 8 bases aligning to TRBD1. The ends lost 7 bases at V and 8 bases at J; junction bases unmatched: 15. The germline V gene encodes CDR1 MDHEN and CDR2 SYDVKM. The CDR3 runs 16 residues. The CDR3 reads CASTGPGGPLGEKLFF. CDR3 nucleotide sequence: TGTGCCAGCACTGGGCCAGGGGGCCCTTTAGGGGAAAAACTGTTTTTT.

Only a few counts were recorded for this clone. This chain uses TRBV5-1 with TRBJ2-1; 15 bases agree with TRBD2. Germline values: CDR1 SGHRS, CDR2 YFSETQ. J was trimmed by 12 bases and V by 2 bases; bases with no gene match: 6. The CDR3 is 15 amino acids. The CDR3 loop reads CASSLGLAGGQSQFF. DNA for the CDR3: TGCGCCAGCAGCTTAGGACTAGCGGGGGGGCAGTCGCAGTTCTTC.

The CDR3 reads CASSLALGGLAEAFF. The CDR3, as DNA: TGTGCCAGCAGCTTAGCGCTCGGGGGGCTGGCTGAAGCTTTCTTT. The chain uses TRBV7-2 and TRBJ1-1; TRBD1 might be the D (6 bases). CDR3 size: 15 residues. The V end lost 0 bases, the J end lost 6 bases, and 14 bases lay between the germline ends. Germline lookup yields CDR1 SGHTA and CDR2 FQGNSA.

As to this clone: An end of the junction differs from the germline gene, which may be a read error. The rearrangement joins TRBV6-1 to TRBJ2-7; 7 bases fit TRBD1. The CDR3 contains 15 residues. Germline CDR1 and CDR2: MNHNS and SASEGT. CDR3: CASRGITGVSHEQYF. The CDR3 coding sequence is TGTGCCAGCAGGGGAATAACAGGGGTCTCCCACGAGCAGTACTTC.

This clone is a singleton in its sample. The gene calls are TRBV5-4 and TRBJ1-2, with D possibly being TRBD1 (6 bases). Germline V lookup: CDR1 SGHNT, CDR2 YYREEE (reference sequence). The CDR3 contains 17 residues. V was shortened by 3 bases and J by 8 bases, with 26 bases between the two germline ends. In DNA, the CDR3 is TGTGCCAGCAGCTCCGGGGGCGTAGATAGTCCGAGAAGGGGCTACACCTTC. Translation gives CASSSGGVDSPRRGYTF.

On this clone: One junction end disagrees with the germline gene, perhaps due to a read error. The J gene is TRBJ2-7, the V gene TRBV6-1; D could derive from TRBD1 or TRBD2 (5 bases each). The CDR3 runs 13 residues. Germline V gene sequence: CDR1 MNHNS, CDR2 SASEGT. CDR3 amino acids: CASSDPWDGRTDF. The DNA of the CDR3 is TGTGCCAGCAGTGACCCCTGGGACGGTCGAACGGACTTC.

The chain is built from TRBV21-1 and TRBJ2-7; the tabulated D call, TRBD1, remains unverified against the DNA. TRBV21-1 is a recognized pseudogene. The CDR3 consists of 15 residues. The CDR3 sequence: CASSIFGQGRNEQYF. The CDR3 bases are TGTGCCAGCAGCATCTTTGGACAGGGAAGGAACGAGCAGTACTTC.

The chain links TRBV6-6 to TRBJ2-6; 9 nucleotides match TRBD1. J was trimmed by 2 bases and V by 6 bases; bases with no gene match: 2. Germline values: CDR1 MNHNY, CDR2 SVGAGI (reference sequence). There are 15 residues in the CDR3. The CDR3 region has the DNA TGTGCCAGCAGCCGGACAGGGGCTGGGGCCAACGTCCTGACTTTC. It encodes CASSRTGAGANVLTF.

The CDR3 protein is CASSTRQGKSEQYF. CDR3 nucleotide sequence: TGCGCCAGCAGCACTCGACAGGGCAAGTCCGAGCAGTACTTC. V is TRBV5-1 and J is TRBJ2-7, with TRBD1 matching over 7 bases. Germline lookup yields CDR1 SGHRS and CDR2 YFSETQ. Trimming cost V 4 bases and J 6 bases; bases outside gene matches: 10. This CDR3 is 14 amino acids long.

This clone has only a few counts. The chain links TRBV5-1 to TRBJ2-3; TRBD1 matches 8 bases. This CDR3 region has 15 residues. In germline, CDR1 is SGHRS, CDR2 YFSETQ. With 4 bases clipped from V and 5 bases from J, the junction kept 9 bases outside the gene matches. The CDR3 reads CASSHSKQGVDTQYF. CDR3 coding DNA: TGCGCCAGCAGCCATAGTAAACAGGGGGTAGATACGCAGTATTTT.

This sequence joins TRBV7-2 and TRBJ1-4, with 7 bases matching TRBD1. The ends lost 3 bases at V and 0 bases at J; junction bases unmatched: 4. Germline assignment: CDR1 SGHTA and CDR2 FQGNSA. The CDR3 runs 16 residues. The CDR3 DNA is TGTGCCAGCAGCTTCGGACAGGTCTCAACTAATGAAAAACTGTTTTTT. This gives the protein CASSFGQVSTNEKLFF.

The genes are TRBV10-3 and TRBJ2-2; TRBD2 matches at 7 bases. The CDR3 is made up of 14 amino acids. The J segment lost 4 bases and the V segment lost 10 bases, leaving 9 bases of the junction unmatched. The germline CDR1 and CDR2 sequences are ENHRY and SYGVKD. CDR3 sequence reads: CASQRGDFTGELFF. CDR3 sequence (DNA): TGTGCCAGCCAGCGGGGAGATTTCACCGGGGAGCTGTTTTTT.

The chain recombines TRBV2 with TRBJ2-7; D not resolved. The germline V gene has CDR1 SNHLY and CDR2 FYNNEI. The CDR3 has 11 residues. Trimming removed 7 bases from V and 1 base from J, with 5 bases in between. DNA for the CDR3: TGTGCCAGCACTGGATCCTACGAGCAGTACTTC. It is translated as CASTGSYEQYF.

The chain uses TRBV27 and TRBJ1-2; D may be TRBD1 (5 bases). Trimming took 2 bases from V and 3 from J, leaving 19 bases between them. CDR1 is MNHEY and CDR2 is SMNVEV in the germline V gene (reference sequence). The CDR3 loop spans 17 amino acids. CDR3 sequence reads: CASSLLPPRDGYYGYTF. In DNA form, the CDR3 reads TGTGCCAGCAGTTTACTCCCTCCTCGGGACGGTTACTATGGCTACACCTTC.

The chain's CDR3 is CASSLAGVVSPPNEQFF. Written as DNA, the CDR3 is TGTGCCAGCAGCTTAGCGGGGGTGGTTAGCCCCCCCAATGAGCAGTTCTTC. The rearrangement joins TRBV7-8 to TRBJ2-1; the D gene could be TRBD1 or TRBD2 (5 bases each). V lost 0 bases and J 6 bases, leaving 18 bases between the germline ends. Germline V gene lookup returns CDR1 SGHVS and CDR2 FQNEAQ. The CDR3 has 17 amino acids.

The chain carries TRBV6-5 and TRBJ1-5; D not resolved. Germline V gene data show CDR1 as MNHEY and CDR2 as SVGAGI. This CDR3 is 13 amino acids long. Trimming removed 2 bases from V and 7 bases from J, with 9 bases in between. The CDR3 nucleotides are TGTGCCAGCAGTTACGGAATAGACCAGCCCCAGCATTTT. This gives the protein CASSYGIDQPQHF.

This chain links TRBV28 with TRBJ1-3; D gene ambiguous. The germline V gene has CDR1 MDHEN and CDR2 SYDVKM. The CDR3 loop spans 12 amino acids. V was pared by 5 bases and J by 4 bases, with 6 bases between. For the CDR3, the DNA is TGTGCCAGCAGTACCGCAGGAAACACCATATATTTT. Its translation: CASSTAGNTIYF.